Presented here are 29 T cell receptor beta chains from one specimen sequenced in a study of shared clonotypes between healthy human individuals. Assay used: immunoSEQ multiplex PCR; TCRdb lists only in-frame clones, some missing. The table records some 1,900,000 clones, approximately 94% of them present only once. CD45RO-negative CD8 cells positively selected for CCR7 made up the naive population, which excluded terminally differentiated effector memory CD45RA+ cells. Input material: naive CD8+ T cells sorted from blood. These receptor sequences come from a man aged 18 to 29 in good health.

Concerning this clone: The identical CDR3 is also encoded by other nucleotide sequences in the sample. The gene calls are TRBV4-1 and TRBJ2-3; the match to TRBD2 covers 9 bases. Losses at the gene ends were 4 bases for V and 1 base for J; bases not matched to a gene: 3. This CDR3 is built from 15 residues. Per germline, CDR1 MGHRA and CDR2 YSYEKL. For the CDR3, the DNA is TGCGCCAGCAGCCCGGTAGCGGGGGGCACAGATACGCAGTATTTT. Protein sequence: CASSPVAGGTDTQYF.

The chain links TRBV2 to TRBJ2-1; 9 bases are a match to TRBD2. This CDR3 contains 17 residues. The germline V gene has CDR1 SNHLY and CDR2 FYNNEI. V shed 7 bases, J shed 2 bases, and the junction held 12 bases outside the gene matches. The CDR3 reads CASTGTSPGTPYNEQFF. The DNA for the CDR3 is TGTGCCAGCACGGGGACTAGCCCCGGGACCCCCTACAATGAGCAGTTCTTC.

This clone appeared a single time. This chain uses TRBV7-2 with TRBJ1-4; TRBD1 agrees at 10 bases. Trimming at V came to 3 bases and at J to 7 bases, leaving 2 bases not matched to a gene. Germline V gene lookup returns CDR1 SGHTA and CDR2 FQGNSA. The CDR3 spans 14 residues. The CDR3 is CASSFGTGAEKLFF. CDR3 DNA sequence: TGTGCCAGCAGCTTTGGGACAGGGGCTGAAAAACTGTTTTTT.

The J gene is TRBJ2-7, the V gene TRBV6-5; D remains ambiguous. The germline V gene encodes CDR1 MNHEY and CDR2 SVGAGI. This CDR3 is built from 14 residues. V lost 5 bases and J lost 4, with 15 bases in between. The CDR3 region is CASSPGVSWYEQYF. DNA for the CDR3: TGTGCCAGCAGTCCCGGAGTGTCCTGGTACGAGCAGTACTTC.

This chain uses TRBV19 with TRBJ2-7; D perhaps matches TRBD1 (6 bases). The CDR3 consists of 15 residues. Per germline, CDR1 LNHDA and CDR2 SQIVND (reference sequence). V was cut by 5 bases and J by 3 bases, with 17 bases left in between. CDR3 DNA: TGTGCCAGTAGTCCTAGAACGGGACACCTCTACGAGCAGTACTTC. Encoded protein: CASSPRTGHLYEQYF.

The genes are TRBV7-2 and TRBJ2-7, with a possible D match to TRBD1 (6 bases). The germline V gene encodes CDR1 SGHTA and CDR2 FQGNSA. The CDR3 is made up of 14 amino acids. V gave up 5 bases and J gave up 4 bases, with 15 bases separating them. CDR3 loop: CASSQGPPFYEQYF. The DNA for the CDR3 is TGTGCCAGCAGCCAGGGGCCTCCCTTTTACGAGCAGTACTTC.

The J gene is TRBJ1-5, the V gene TRBV15; 7 positions match TRBD1. The CDR3 consists of 14 residues. Trimming took 5 bases from V and 2 from J; bases not matched to a gene: 3. The germline V gene has CDR1 LNHNV and CDR2 YYDKDF (reference sequence). The CDR3 is CATSGQVGNQPQHF. In nucleotides, the CDR3 is TGTGCCACCAGCGGACAGGTGGGCAATCAGCCCCAGCATTTT.

Concerning this clone: Other DNA sequences within the sample encode an identical CDR3. The J gene is TRBJ2-7, the V gene TRBV4-1; 10 positions agree with TRBD1. Germline V lookup: CDR1 MGHRA, CDR2 YSYEKL. This CDR3 has 14 residues. V trimming: 4 bases; J trimming: 2 bases; junction bases outside the gene matches: 2. The DNA of the CDR3 is TGCGCCAGCAGCCTTGGGACAGGGGCCTACGAGCAGTACTTC. It is translated as CASSLGTGAYEQYF.

This clone came up once. The sample has other DNA sequences that encode this CDR3 too. V gene TRBV7-9 combines with J gene TRBJ2-2, with 9 bases identical to TRBD1. The trim removed 5 bases at V and 5 bases at J, leaving 3 bases unmatched. CDR1 and CDR2 from the germline V gene are SEHNR and FQNEAQ (reference sequence). The CDR3 covers 14 residues. CDR3 region: CASSPGTGTGELFF. The DNA of the CDR3 is TGTGCCAGCAGCCCCGGGACAGGGACCGGGGAGCTGTTTTTT.

CDR3 coding DNA: TGCGCCAGCAGCCAAGGTCTGGCCGTGTCAGCCTACAATGAGCAGTTCTTC. Its translation: CASSQGLAVSAYNEQFF. The rearrangement uses TRBV4-3 and TRBJ2-1; D call uncertain. This CDR3 contains 17 residues. V was clipped by 1 base and J by 2 bases, with 15 bases between them. CDR1 and CDR2 (germline): LGHNA, YSLEER.

This clone was seen just once. This chain uses TRBV5-8 with TRBJ2-2, with no clear D. The CDR3 loop spans 16 amino acids. Between the trimmed V and J ends, which lost 2 bases and 6 bases, there was a span of 17 bases. Germline lookup yields CDR1 SGHTS and CDR2 YDEGEE. CDR3 loop: CASSFLGPLLAGELFF. CDR3 coding DNA: TGTGCCAGCAGCTTCCTCGGACCCCTCCTGGCCGGGGAGCTGTTTTTT.

The chain carries TRBV28 and TRBJ2-5; D unresolved. Germline CDR1 MDHEN, CDR2 SYDVKM. This CDR3 region has 14 residues. V was clipped by 5 bases and J by 0 bases, with 10 bases between them. In DNA form, the CDR3 reads TGTGCCAGCAGTGCAGCCCGGTACCAAGAGACCCAGTACTTC. Its protein product is CASSAARYQETQYF.

This clone occurred once. The V call is TRBV19, the J call TRBJ1-5; TRBD1 might be the D (5 bases). Germline assignment: CDR1 LNHDA and CDR2 SQIVND (reference sequence). CDR3 length: 18 amino acids. Trimming left V 4 bases short and J 0 bases short, with 19 bases between. Here the CDR3 reads CASSTDRPFLYSNQPQHF. The CDR3, as DNA: TGTGCCAGTAGTACCGACAGACCCTTTCTATATAGCAATCAGCCCCAGCATTTT.

This clone was observed once. The rearrangement uses TRBV18 and TRBJ1-4; perhaps TRBD1 as D (5 bases). Germline loops: CDR1 KGHSH, CDR2 LQKENI. CDR3 length: 15 amino acids. Trimming took off 6 bases at V and 7 bases at J, with 18 bases between the two ends. For the CDR3, the DNA is TGTGCCAGCTCGCCTCCCCCAGGGAAGAGTGAAAAACTGTTTTTT. Encoded protein: CASSPPPGKSEKLFF.

The rearrangement joins TRBV4-1 to TRBJ2-5; either TRBD1 or TRBD2 may supply D (5 bases each). Trimming took off 1 base at V and 5 bases at J, with 14 bases between the two ends. CDR3 length equals 15 residues. The germline CDR1 and CDR2 sequences are MGHRA and YSYEKL. The CDR3 reads CASSQVWLGEETQYF. In nucleotides, the CDR3 is TGCGCCAGCAGCCAAGTATGGTTAGGGGAGGAGACCCAGTACTTC.

The chain joins TRBV6-6 to TRBJ2-1; 7 positions match TRBD1. The CDR3 is 15 amino acids. V lost 4 bases and J lost 7; bases outside the gene matches: 10. Germline V gene lookup returns CDR1 MNHNY and CDR2 SVGAGI (reference sequence). CDR3 in amino acids: CASSSLDRVGNEQFF. The CDR3 bases are TGTGCCAGCAGTTCCCTCGACAGGGTAGGGAATGAGCAGTTCTTC.

The chain links TRBV10-3 to TRBJ2-7; 11 bases agree with TRBD1. This CDR3 is built from 15 residues. With 10 bases clipped from V and 5 bases from J, the junction kept 13 bases outside the gene matches. The V gene's germline CDR1 is ENHRY and CDR2 SYGVKD. The CDR3 bases are TGTGCCACCGGGACAGGGGGGGCAACTACAGACGAGCAGTACTTC. Its translation is CATGTGGATTDEQYF.

Notes on this clone: Other DNA sequences within the sample encode an identical CDR3. This sequence joins TRBV12-5 and TRBJ2-7; D is unclear. Germline-derived CDR1 and CDR2 are LGHNT and FRNRAP. This CDR3 has 12 amino acids. Trimming cost V 5 bases and J 2 bases, with 7 bases left between them. CDR3 in DNA: TGTGCTAGTGGTCTCTCCGCCTACGAGCAGTACTTC. It codes for CASGLSAYEQYF.

V gene TRBV30 combines with J gene TRBJ1-4; D unclear. CDR3 length: 13 residues. The germline V gene has CDR1 GTSNPN and CDR2 SVGIG (reference sequence). The V end lost 3 bases, the J end lost 6 bases, and 11 bases lay between the germline ends. CDR3 coding DNA: TGTGCCTGGAGCCCGGGCTCCGATGAAAAACTGTTTTTT. Translated: CAWSPGSDEKLFF.

This clone occurred once. J is TRBJ1-2 and V is TRBV19, with TRBD1 identical over 8 bases. The CDR3 has 14 residues. J lost 3 bases, V lost 5 bases, and 5 bases had no gene match. Germline CDR1 and CDR2: LNHDA and SQIVND (reference sequence). The CDR3 nucleotides are TGTGCCAGTAGTCTACGGACAGGGTACTATGGCTACACCTTC. Its protein product is CASSLRTGYYGYTF.

The CDR3 region has the DNA TGTGCCAGCAGCCCCACGACAGGGGGCGTTCTCAACGTCCTGACTTTC. Protein: CASSPTTGGVLNVLTF. This rearrangement joins TRBV7-9 to TRBJ2-6, with 10 bases identical to TRBD1. This CDR3 comprises 16 residues. Germline V gives CDR1 SEHNR, CDR2 FQNEAQ (reference sequence). The ends lost 5 bases at V and 9 bases at J; junction bases unmatched: 10.

The chain carries TRBV7-9 and TRBJ2-1; the D gene could be TRBD1 or TRBD2 (6 bases each). Trimming left V 5 bases short and J 3 bases short, with 20 bases between. Germline CDR1 and CDR2: SEHNR and FQNEAQ (reference sequence). The CDR3 has 17 residues. The DNA of the CDR3 is TGTGCCAGCAGCCAGGGGCTGGGGGAGGTGTTCTACAATGAGCAGTTCTTC. The encoded protein is CASSQGLGEVFYNEQFF.

As to this clone: Additional DNA sequences in this sample encode the identical CDR3. J is TRBJ2-5 and V is TRBV6-5; D assignment may be TRBD1 or TRBD2 (5 bases each). V was trimmed by 11 bases and J by 1 base, leaving 14 bases between them. This CDR3 contains 13 residues. CDR1 and CDR2 from the germline V gene are MNHEY and SVGAGI. The CDR3 DNA reads TGTGCCTCCTCGTCGGGGCTCCAAGAGACCCAGTACTTC. Its translation is CASSSGLQETQYF.

The V call is TRBV28, the J call TRBJ2-7, with a weak D call TRBD2 (5 bases). CDR1 is MDHEN and CDR2 is SYDVKM in the germline V gene. The CDR3 extends over 15 amino acids. Trimming removed 3 bases from V and 0 bases from J, with 12 bases in between. The CDR3 loop is CASSFPGESSYEQYF. CDR3 coding DNA: TGTGCCAGCAGTTTTCCCGGGGAGAGCTCCTACGAGCAGTACTTC.

Here the CDR3 DNA reads TGTGCCAGCAGTTACTCGACCAATACGCAGTATTTT. The encoded protein is CASSYSTNTQYF. This rearrangement joins TRBV6-6 to TRBJ2-3, with D unresolved. Trimming cost V 0 bases and J 7 bases, with 5 bases left between them. Germline loops: CDR1 MNHNY, CDR2 SVGAGI (reference sequence). The CDR3 is 12 amino acids.

This rearrangement joins TRBV13 to TRBJ2-3, with 9 bases that match TRBD2. The length of the CDR3 is 15 residues. Germline V gives CDR1 PRHDT, CDR2 FYEKMQ (reference sequence). V dropped 2 bases and J dropped 5; count of bases not matched to a gene: 5. This chain's CDR3 is CASSLSAGGLDTQYF. DNA of the CDR3: TGTGCCAGCAGCTTATCAGCGGGGGGTTTAGATACGCAGTATTTT.

A word on this clone: Distinct nucleotide sequences in the sample also encode this CDR3. The chain is built from TRBV11-2 and TRBJ2-7; D is unclear. Looked up from germline, CDR1 is SGHAT and CDR2 is FQNNGV. The CDR3 covers 14 residues. Trimming pared 1 base from V and 4 bases from J, leaving 11 bases between. CDR3 sequence reads: CASSLGSGRYEQYF. The CDR3 nucleotides read TGTGCCAGCAGCTTAGGTTCGGGTCGTTACGAGCAGTACTTC.

The J gene is TRBJ2-3, the V gene TRBV4-1, with a tentative D call TRBD2 (6 bases). The V and J ends lost 4 bases and 0 bases respectively, with 20 bases between them. This CDR3 is built from 18 residues. CDR1 MGHRA and CDR2 YSYEKL come from the germline V gene. The DNA for the CDR3 is TGCGCCAGCAGCCCCCGTGGAGGGGCTCCAACTAGCACAGATACGCAGTATTTT. Translating gives CASSPRGGAPTSTDTQYF.

The chain recombines TRBV27 with TRBJ1-6, with unresolved D. Germline assignment: CDR1 MNHEY and CDR2 SMNVEV (reference sequence). The V end lost 11 bases, the J end lost 11 bases, and 4 bases lay between the germline ends. The CDR3 consists of 8 residues. Written as DNA, the CDR3 is TGTGCCGGGGCACCCCTCCACTTT. Residues: CAGAPLHF.